A single sample gave rise to the 20 T cell receptor beta chains below, sequenced in a study of blood T cell repertoires in COVID-19. Sequencing was performed with immunoSEQ multiplex PCR; in TCRdb, only in-frame clones are kept and a portion is missing. The sample lists hundreds of thousands of clones, about 86% occurring once. The material sequenced was PBMCs or T cells enriched from blood (not recorded which). The receptor source for this set is a middle-aged woman with acute COVID-19.

This clone occurred once. CDR3: CASSEAKGGTPLHF. For the CDR3, the DNA is TGTGCCAGCAGTGAAGCGAAAGGGGGAACACCCCTCCACTTT. The chain couples TRBV6-1 to TRBJ1-6; tentative D call: TRBD1 (6 bases). The length of the CDR3 is 14 residues. Germline V gene sequence: CDR1 MNHNS, CDR2 SASEGT. Trimming stripped 0 bases from V and 11 bases from J, with 11 bases between.

J is TRBJ2-1 and V is TRBV10-2, with 7 bases matching TRBD2. Per germline, CDR1 WSHSY and CDR2 SAAADI. The ends lost 5 bases at V and 5 bases at J; junction bases unmatched: 12. This CDR3 has 16 residues. CDR3 loop: CASSQLLADPNNEQFF. CDR3 DNA sequence: TGCGCCAGCAGTCAATTGCTAGCGGACCCTAACAATGAGCAGTTCTTC.

This clone has only one observation. The chain employs TRBV5-1 and TRBJ2-5, with 12 positions matching TRBD2. The CDR3 sequence is 17 residues long. Trimming at V came to 0 bases and at J to 5 bases, leaving 8 bases not matched to a gene. The germline CDR1 and CDR2 sequences are SGHRS and YFSETQ. This chain's CDR3 is CASSLGLAGDNGETQYF. In nucleotides, the CDR3 is TGCGCCAGCAGCTTGGGACTAGCGGGAGACAATGGGGAGACCCAGTACTTC.

The rearrangement links TRBV18 to TRBJ2-1, with D possibly TRBD2 on 5 matching bases. The CDR3 spans 15 residues. The V end lost 2 bases, the J end lost 4 bases, and 12 bases lay between the germline ends. The germline V gene encodes CDR1 KGHSH and CDR2 LQKENI. In nucleotides, the CDR3 is TGTGCCAGCTCACCAACGGGATCCAATTACAATGAGCAGTTCTTC. It codes for CASSPTGSNYNEQFF.

The CDR3 loop reads CASSEGTSGSYEQYF. The CDR3 nucleotides are TGCGCCAGCAGCGAGGGGACTAGCGGGTCCTACGAGCAGTACTTC. This chain joins TRBV5-1 and TRBJ2-7; 12 bases map to TRBD2. The J segment lost 1 base and the V segment lost 4 bases, leaving 3 bases of the junction unmatched. CDR3 length: 15 amino acids. Germline loops: CDR1 SGHRS, CDR2 YFSETQ.

This rearrangement joins TRBV19 to TRBJ2-7, with unresolved D. The CDR3 runs 13 residues. V was shortened by 5 bases and J by 5 bases, with 13 bases between the two germline ends. CDR1 LNHDA and CDR2 SQIVND come from the germline V gene (reference sequence). The CDR3: CASSPFPRDEQYF. CDR3 coding DNA: TGTGCCAGTAGTCCCTTCCCCCGGGACGAGCAGTACTTC.

This clone showed up just once. V gene TRBV5-4 combines with J gene TRBJ1-3; D gene unclear. Trimming pared 3 bases from V and 4 bases from J, leaving 14 bases between. The V gene's germline CDR1 is SGHNT and CDR2 YYREEE (reference sequence). The CDR3 runs to 15 residues. The chain's CDR3 is CASSSGLLTGNTIYF. The CDR3 DNA is TGTGCCAGCAGCTCGGGTCTCTTGACGGGAAACACCATATATTTT.

The J gene is TRBJ2-1, the V gene TRBV5-5, with D possibly being TRBD1 (5 bases). CDR3 size: 15 residues. Germline CDR1 is SGHKS and CDR2 is YYEKEE (reference sequence). V was shortened by 4 bases and J by 2 bases, with 13 bases between the two germline ends. CDR3 amino acids: CASSGAQTAYNEQFF. CDR3 DNA sequence: TGTGCCAGCAGCGGGGCCCAGACAGCCTACAATGAGCAGTTCTTC. Variable domain in full (rest from reference TRBV5-5 and TRBJ2-1): DAGVTQSPTHLIKTRGQQVTLRCSPISGHKSVSWYQQVLGQGPQFIFQYYEKEERGRGNFPDRFSARQFPNYSSELNVNALLLGDSALYLCASSGAQTAYNEQFFGPGTRLTVL.

The chain recombines TRBV27 with TRBJ2-7, with D maybe TRBD1 (8 bases). The V gene lost 4 bases and the J gene lost 5 bases, with 12 bases spanning the gap. There are 13 residues in the CDR3. Germline V gene lookup returns CDR1 MNHEY and CDR2 SMNVEV (reference sequence). The CDR3 is CASSYRGGHEQYF. In DNA, the CDR3 is TGTGCCAGCAGTTACAGGGGGGGCCACGAGCAGTACTTC.

This clone was observed once. The chain carries TRBV7-2 and TRBJ1-6; 8 bases are shared with TRBD1. Germline V lookup: CDR1 SGHTA, CDR2 FQGNSA. The junction had 17 bases not matched to a gene; V was cut back by 1 base and J by 12 bases. This CDR3 is 18 amino acids long. CDR3 loop: CASSLEALGTGPYRPLHF. The CDR3 region has the DNA TGTGCCAGCAGCTTAGAGGCCCTGGGGACAGGACCCTATAGACCCCTCCACTTT. The entire variable domain, with the rest obtained from reference TRBV7-2 and TRBJ1-6, is as follows: GAGVSQSPSNKVTEKGKDVELRCDPISGHTALYWYRQSLGQGLEFLIYFQGNSAPDKSGLPSDRFSAERTGGSVSTLTIQRTQQEDSAVYLCASSLEALGTGPYRPLHFGNGTRLTVT.

In its sample, this clone was seen once. V is TRBV4-1 and J is TRBJ2-7; possible D gene TRBD2, 6 bases. The CDR3 contains 14 residues. CDR1 is MGHRA, CDR2 YSYEKL, per germline. The V end lost 4 bases, the J end lost 2 bases, and 12 bases lay between the germline ends. This CDR3 reads CASSRIADTYEQYF. The DNA for the CDR3 is TGCGCCAGCAGCCGAATAGCGGATACCTACGAGCAGTACTTC.

The J gene is TRBJ2-7, the V gene TRBV3-1 (or the pseudogene TRBV3-2); 7 bases fit TRBD2. The CDR3 covers 14 residues. CDR1 is LGHDT, CDR2 YNNKEL, per germline (reference sequence). V trimming: 1 base; J trimming: 3 bases; junction bases outside the gene matches: 3. This chain's CDR3 is CASSQGGRDYEQYF. CDR3 coding DNA: TGTGCCAGCAGCCAAGGGGGGAGGGACTACGAGCAGTACTTC.

The V call is TRBV3-1 (or the pseudogene TRBV3-2), the J call TRBJ2-7, with D possibly being TRBD1 (6 bases). V gave up 4 bases and J gave up 3 bases, with 10 bases separating them. The CDR3 has 13 residues. Germline CDR1 is LGHDT and CDR2 is YNNKEL (reference sequence). CDR3 region: CASSRGTSYEQYF. The DNA for the CDR3 is TGTGCCAGCAGCCGAGGGACAAGCTACGAGCAGTACTTC.

The CDR3, as DNA: TGTGCCAGCGGTCGGGTAGAGTGGTCTGAAGCTTTCTTT. Translating it yields CASGRVEWSEAFF. The V and J genes are TRBV2 and TRBJ1-1; D gene uncertain. Deletions cut 8 bases from V and 6 bases from J, with 16 bases between. The germline CDR1 and CDR2 sequences are SNHLY and FYNNEI. The CDR3 loop spans 13 amino acids.

The chain recombines TRBV24-1 with TRBJ2-1, with 11 bases identical to TRBD2. The CDR3 runs to 18 residues. Germline CDR1 reads KGHDR; CDR2 reads SFDVKD. With V trimmed by 3 bases and J by 5 bases, 11 bases remained unmatched. The DNA for the CDR3 is TGTGCCACCAGTGATCCTTCCCCAGGGACTAGCGGTAACAATGAGCAGTTCTTC. Its translation: CATSDPSPGTSGNNEQFF.

The rearrangement joins TRBV4-1 to TRBJ1-5, with TRBD1 as a possible D gene (6 bases). The CDR3 spans 16 residues. Germline V gene lookup returns CDR1 MGHRA and CDR2 YSYEKL. V was trimmed by 1 base and J by 4 bases, leaving 14 bases between them. DNA for the CDR3: TGCGCCAGCAGCCAAGGGTGGGGGGGGGCGAATCAGCCCCAGCATTTT. This sequence encodes CASSQGWGGANQPQHF.

The V call is TRBV6-5, the J call TRBJ2-1, with TRBD1 identical over 9 bases. The J segment lost 4 bases and the V segment lost 6 bases, leaving 7 bases of the junction unmatched. The CDR3 extends over 15 amino acids. Germline V gives CDR1 MNHEY, CDR2 SVGAGI. Here the CDR3 reads CASRSGQGIYNEQFF. The CDR3 coding sequence is TGTGCCAGCAGATCCGGACAGGGGATATACAATGAGCAGTTCTTC.

This clone was observed once. The rearrangement links TRBV5-1 to TRBJ2-1; D possibly corresponds to TRBD1 (6 bases). This CDR3 has 14 amino acids. Deletions cut 3 bases from V and 4 bases from J, with 11 bases between. Looked up from germline, CDR1 is SGHRS and CDR2 is YFSETQ. The CDR3 bases are TGCGCCAGCAGCTACACCACAGGGTACAATGAGCAGTTCTTC. This sequence encodes CASSYTTGYNEQFF.

V usage is TRBV3-1 (or the pseudogene TRBV3-2) and J usage is TRBJ2-1; 7 bases are shared with TRBD2. The germline gives CDR1 LGHDT, CDR2 YNNKEL (reference sequence). V shed 0 bases, J shed 2 bases, and the junction held 7 bases outside the gene matches. This CDR3 spans 17 amino acids. Written as DNA, the CDR3 is TGTGCCAGCAGCCAAGAAGAGCTAGCGGCAGCCTACAATGAGCAGTTCTTC. It translates to CASSQEELAAAYNEQFF.

The chain links TRBV19 to TRBJ2-7, with D unclear. Trimming removed 3 bases at V and 4 bases at J, with 7 bases between. CDR1 LNHDA and CDR2 SQIVND come from the germline V gene (reference sequence). The CDR3 extends over 12 amino acids. The CDR3: CASSMGDYEQYF. For the CDR3, the DNA is TGTGCCAGTAGTATGGGCGATTACGAGCAGTACTTC. The full variable domain, in which reference TRBV19 and TRBJ2-7 provide the parts outside the CDR3, is DGGITQSPKYLFRKEGQNVTLSCEQNLNHDAMYWYRQDPGQGLRLIYYSQIVNDFQKGDIAEGYSVSREKKESFPLTVTSAQKNPTAFYLCASSMGDYEQYFGPGTRLTVT.